The 2 T cell receptor beta chains listed next were all sequenced from one sample in a study of post-analysis software for immune sequencing data. The study's findings and limits: There were a few TRBV segments more frequent in patients than controls, and TRBV5-6, TRBV5-1 and TRBV20-1 were among them.

What these receptors recognize is not known. Unique molecular identifiers were carried by the TCR beta cDNA libraries. TCRdb re-analysed the PCR reads in MiXCR, keeping a single row per CDR3 protein. The sample shows approximately 360,000 distinct CDR3 sequences, approximately 38% of them seen only once. The source material was blood. These receptors were taken from a girl under 18 with multiple sclerosis.

The genes are TRBV12-3 or TRBV12-4 and TRBJ2-1, with 9 bases lining up with TRBD1. CDR3 length: 16 residues. The junction had 14 bases not matched to a gene; V was cut back by 6 bases and J by 8 bases. As DNA, the CDR3 is TGTGCCAGCAGCTACCGCAGGGGACAGGGCATCGATGAGCAGTTCTTC. Amino acid sequence: CASSYRRGQGIDEQFF.

The rearrangement links TRBV29-1 to TRBJ1-2, with D tentatively TRBD1 (5 bases). Germline V gene lookup returns CDR1 SQVTM and CDR2 ANQGSEA. The CDR3 spans 14 residues. V gave up 0 bases and J gave up 4 bases, with 12 bases separating them. CDR3 sequence (DNA): TGCAGCGTTGAAGAACGGGACGGACTCTATGGCTACACCTTC. Its translation: CSVEERDGLYGYTF.